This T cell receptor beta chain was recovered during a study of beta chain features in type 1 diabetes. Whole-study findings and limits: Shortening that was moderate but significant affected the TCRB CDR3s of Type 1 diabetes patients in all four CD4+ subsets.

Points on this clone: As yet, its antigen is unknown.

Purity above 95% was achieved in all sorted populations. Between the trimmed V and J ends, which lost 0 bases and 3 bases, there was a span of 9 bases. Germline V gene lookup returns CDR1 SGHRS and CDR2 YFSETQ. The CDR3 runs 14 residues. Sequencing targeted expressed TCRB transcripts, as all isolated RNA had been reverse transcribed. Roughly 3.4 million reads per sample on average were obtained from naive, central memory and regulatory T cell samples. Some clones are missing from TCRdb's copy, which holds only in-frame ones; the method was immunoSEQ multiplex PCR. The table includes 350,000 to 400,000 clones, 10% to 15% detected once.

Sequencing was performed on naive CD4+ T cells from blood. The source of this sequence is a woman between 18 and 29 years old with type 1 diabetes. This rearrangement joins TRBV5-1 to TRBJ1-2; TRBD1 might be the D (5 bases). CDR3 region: CASSLVGGDYGYTF. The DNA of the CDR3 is TGCGCCAGCAGCTTGGTTGGAGGGGACTATGGCTACACCTTC.